The sequence of this T cell receptor beta chain was determined in a study of human CD8 memory T cell subsets. Preparation of the TCR beta libraries relied on UMI-labeled 5' RACE. Methods used by the authors: Each library (TCR beta) contained from 3,000 to 3,500 up to roughly 20,000 functional CDR3 beta clonotypes. For each CDR3 protein, TCRdb gives one entry from its re-call of the 5' RACE reads, without DNA. The V and J calls were not made by the authors but by TCRdb's processing. In total, the table holds about 3,700 distinct CDR3 sequences. Healthy donors' buffy coats supplied the PBMC. This receptor was identified in a human donor in good health. Source material: CD8+ T cells from PBMCs.

The CDR3 here is CSATRTGELFF. The chain links TRBV29-1 to TRBJ2-2; TCRdb's D gene call, TRBD2, goes unchecked for lack of DNA. CDR1 and CDR2 from the germline V gene are SQVTM and ANQGSEA. CDR3 length equals 11 residues.